This T cell receptor beta chain was sequenced for a study of cytomegalovirus exposure and HLA in healthy donors. Study-level findings and limits: TRBV6-2, TRBV6-3 and other indistinguishable V segments were excluded.

Both 60 Vbeta primers and 13 Jbeta primers went into the PCR. Profiling relied on immunoSEQ multiplex PCR, and the TCRdb table lists in-frame clones only, not all of them. The sample carries roughly 110,000 clones, 60% to 75% recorded once. Comments on this clone: Antigen: not known.

V dropped 5 bases and J dropped 5 bases, with 21 bases sitting between them. In germline, CDR1 is SGHTA, CDR2 FQGNSA. This CDR3 has 16 residues. This chain uses TRBV7-2 with TRBJ2-5, with D possibly matching TRBD1 (6 bases). Sample: PBMCs. This sequence originates from a male donor in good health and CMV-seropositive. The CDR3: CASSVYRVMPFETQYF. DNA for the CDR3: TGTGCCAGCAGCGTCTACAGGGTTATGCCGTTCGAGACCCAGTACTTC.